This T cell receptor (beta chain) was found in a study of beta chain features in type 1 diabetes. Study overall: In age, gender and cell yields, patients were similar to healthy donors.

Isolated RNA was reverse transcribed in full, so expressed TCRB transcripts were sequenced. This table comes from immunoSEQ multiplex PCR, and its TCRdb copy is limited to in-frame clones, with some not included. The sample has hundreds of thousands of clones, around 16% seen once. As for this clone: Its antigen is still unknown.

Overall study results and limits: Type 1 diabetes patients showed a moderate but significant shortening of TCRB CDR3s in all four CD4+ subsets.

The CDR3 runs 12 residues. Trimming at V came to 5 bases and at J to 4 bases, leaving 1 base not matched to a gene. The germline gives CDR1 SGHRS, CDR2 YFSETQ. This clonotype was sampled from a man aged 18 to 29 with type 1 diabetes. V and J are TRBV5-1 and TRBJ2-3; 7 bases line up with TRBD2. Sequences were obtained from naive CD4+ T cells from blood. CDR3 loop: CASRAGADTQYF. The DNA for the CDR3 is TGCGCCAGCAGGGCGGGAGCAGATACGCAGTATTTT.